This T cell receptor beta chain was identified in a study of T cell responses to AZD1222 COVID-19 vaccine. Here immunoSEQ multiplex PCR was the method, and the copy in TCRdb shows in-frame clones only, minus some. The data hold some 150,000 clones, with 93% observed a single time. Study-wide results and limits: Vaccination with two AZD1222 doses was followed by a rise in Spike-specific TCR breadth and depth. Of spike-specific TCRs, nearly half reportedly target regions left unmutated in variants.

Points on this clone: The antigen remains unidentified.

This CDR3 is 15 amino acids long. The V end lost 8 bases, the J end lost 0 bases, and 11 bases lay between the germline ends. CDR1 SGHVS and CDR2 FNYEAQ come from the germline V gene. Material: peripheral blood, obtained on day 0 of MenACWY control vaccination. This clonotype originated in an adult in good health. The chain links TRBV7-6 to TRBJ2-6, with no clear D. CDR3 in DNA: TGTGCCAGCGGCCAAACGAGCTCTGGGGCCAACGTCCTGACTTTC. Protein sequence: CASGQTSSGANVLTF.